The source of this TCR beta chain is a study of cytomegalovirus exposure and HLA in healthy donors. The PCR used 60 Vbeta and 13 Jbeta primers. Profiling relied on immunoSEQ multiplex PCR, and the TCRdb table lists in-frame clones only, not all of them. The data contain 60,000 to 70,000 clones, roughly 70% of them singletons. CDR1 is SEHNR and CDR2 is FQNEAQ in the germline V gene (reference sequence). This CDR3 region has 15 residues. V shed 0 bases and J 6 bases; nucleotides not matched to a gene: 4. Sample: PBMCs. This clonotype was obtained from a man aged 50 to 60 in good health and CMV-seropositive. The J gene is TRBJ1-4, the V gene TRBV7-9; 7 nucleotides align to TRBD1. CDR3 coding DNA: TGTGCCAGCAGCTTAGCGCCGACAGGGCATGAAAAACTGTTTTTT. Encoded protein: CASSLAPTGHEKLFF.